The present entry profiles one TCR beta chain with its context. Antigen unknown. Germline V gene sequence: CDR1 MNHNS, CDR2 SASEGT. The CDR3 runs to 13 residues. V lost 7 bases and J 7 bases, leaving 14 bases between the germline ends. The data were obtained in a study of identical twins. Notes on the study in general: Researchers caution that invariant MAIT and iNKT cells could partly confound zero-insertion analyses.

TCRdb re-called the 5' RACE reads through MiXCR, storing one row per CDR3 protein. The table lists 550,000 to 700,000 distinct CDR3 sequences, around 21% of them singletons. These data also formed part of another study, on T cells expressing NK-cell markers. From that paper: 1.0-7.0% of CD8+ T cells in roughly six donors belonged to dominant NKG2C+ clonotypes.

The rearrangement links TRBV6-1 to TRBJ2-1, with D perhaps matching TRBD2 (5 bases). Material for sequencing was PBMCs. The TCR sequence derives from a woman aged 18-29 years in good health. CDR3 DNA: TGTGCCAGCACTGACCCCGGCGGGAATGAGCAGTTCTTC. Encoded protein: CASTDPGGNEQFF.